This T cell receptor (beta chain) is drawn from a study of regulatory T cells in long-lasting Graves disease. Regarding the study as a whole: TRBV28, TRBJ1-2 and TRBJ2-5 were segments that persistent disease favored.

This CDR3 has 14 residues. V lost 6 bases and J lost 0, with 12 bases in between. Germline-derived CDR1 and CDR2 are SGHTA and FQGNSA. This clonotype was recorded at least ten times. Its antigen is currently unknown. The TCR beta library used iRepertoire HTBI primers with Arm-PCR amplification of CDR3. TCRdb called the multiplex PCR reads again in MiXCR, with one record for every CDR3 protein. This sample has roughly 490,000 distinct CDR3 sequences, with around a fifth found just once. The sample's time point: persistent/refractory GD, antithyroid drugs over 5 years with positive TRAb. PBMC-extracted RNA yielded the TCR library.

This clonotype was sampled from a female donor with Graves disease. This specimen was peripheral blood mononuclear cells (PBMCs), taken when the disease was refractory, from a patient treated with antithyroid drugs. V and J are TRBV7-2 and TRBJ2-7, with D perhaps TRBD2 (5 bases). CDR3 in amino acids: CASSHPGNSYEQYF. In DNA, the CDR3 is TGTGCCAGCAGTCATCCCGGGAACTCCTACGAGCAGTACTTC.